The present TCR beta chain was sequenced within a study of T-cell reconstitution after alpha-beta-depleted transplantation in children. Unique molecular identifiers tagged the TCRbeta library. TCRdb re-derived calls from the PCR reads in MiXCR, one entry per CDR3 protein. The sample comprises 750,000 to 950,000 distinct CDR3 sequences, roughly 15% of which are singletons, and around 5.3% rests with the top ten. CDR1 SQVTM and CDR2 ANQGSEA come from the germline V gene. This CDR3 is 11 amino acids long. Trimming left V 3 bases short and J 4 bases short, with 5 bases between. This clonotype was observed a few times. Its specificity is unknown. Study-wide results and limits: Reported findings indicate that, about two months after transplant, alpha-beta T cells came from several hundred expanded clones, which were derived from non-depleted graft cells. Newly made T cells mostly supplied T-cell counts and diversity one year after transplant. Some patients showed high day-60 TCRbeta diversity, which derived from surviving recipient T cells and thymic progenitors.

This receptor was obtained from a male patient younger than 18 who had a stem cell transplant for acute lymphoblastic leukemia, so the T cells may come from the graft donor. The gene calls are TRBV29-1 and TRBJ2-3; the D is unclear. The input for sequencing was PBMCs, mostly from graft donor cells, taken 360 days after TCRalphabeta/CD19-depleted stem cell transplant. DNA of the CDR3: TGCAGCGTTGATGGACCAGATACGCAGTATTTT. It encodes CSVDGPDTQYF.